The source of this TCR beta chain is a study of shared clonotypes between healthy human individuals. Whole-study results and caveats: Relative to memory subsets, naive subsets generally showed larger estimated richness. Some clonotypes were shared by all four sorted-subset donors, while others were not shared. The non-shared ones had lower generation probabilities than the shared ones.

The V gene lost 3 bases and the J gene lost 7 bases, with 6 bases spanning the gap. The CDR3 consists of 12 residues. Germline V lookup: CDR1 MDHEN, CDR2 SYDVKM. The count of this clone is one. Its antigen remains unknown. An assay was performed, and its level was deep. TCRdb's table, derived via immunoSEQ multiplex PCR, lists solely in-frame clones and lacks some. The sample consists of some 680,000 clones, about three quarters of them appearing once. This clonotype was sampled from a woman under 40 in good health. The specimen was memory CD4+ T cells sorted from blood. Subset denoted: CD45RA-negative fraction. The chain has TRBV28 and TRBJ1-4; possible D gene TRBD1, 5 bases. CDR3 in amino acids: CASSFGGEKLFF. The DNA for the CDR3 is TGTGCCAGCAGTTTTGGGGGTGAAAAACTGTTTTTT. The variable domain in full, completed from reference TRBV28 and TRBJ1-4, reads DVKVTQSSRYLVKRTGEKVFLECVQDMDHENMFWYRQDPGLGLRLIYFSYDVKMKEKGDIPEGYSVSREKKERFSLILESASTNQTSMYLCASSFGGEKLFFGSGTQLSVL.